The 24 T cell receptor beta chains below come from one sample, sequenced in a study of T cell responses to AZD1222 COVID-19 vaccine. Using immunoSEQ multiplex PCR, the repertoire was profiled, and TCRdb retains in-frame clones only, with some absent. The repertoire has about 150,000 clones, 85% to 95% of them found once; the top ten carry more than 8%. Here the sequenced sample was peripheral blood, taken on day 0 of AZD1222 vaccination. The receptors come from an adult in good health.

The genes are TRBV5-1 and TRBJ1-2; TRBD1 is a possible D gene (5 bases). In germline, CDR1 is SGHRS, CDR2 YFSETQ. The V gene lost 4 bases and the J gene lost 6 bases, with 22 bases spanning the gap. The CDR3 is made up of 16 amino acids. The CDR3 region has the DNA TGCGCCAGCAGCCCACCGGGGCCCCAGGGAGGTGATGGCTACACCTTC. Its translation is CASSPPGPQGGDGYTF.

This clone was counted once. J is TRBJ2-7 and V is TRBV7-9, with 8 bases aligning to TRBD2. Germline CDR1 SEHNR, CDR2 FQNEAQ (reference sequence). V shed 10 bases and J 2 bases; nucleotides not matched to a gene: 4. The CDR3 sequence is 12 residues long. CDR3 in amino acids: CATGGETYEQYF. The CDR3, as DNA: TGTGCCACCGGGGGGGAGACCTACGAGCAGTACTTC. Drawing the rest from reference TRBV7-9 and TRBJ2-7, the complete variable domain is DTGVSQNPRHKITKRGQNVTFRCDPISEHNRLYWYRQTLGQGPEFLTYFQNEAQLEKSRLLSDRFSAERPKGSFSTLEIQRTEQGDSAMYLCATGGETYEQYFGPGTRLTVT.

The chain employs TRBV2 and TRBJ1-1; 9 bases line up with TRBD1. Germline-derived CDR1 and CDR2 are SNHLY and FYNNEI. V was pared by 5 bases and J by 5 bases, with 6 bases of the junction left unmatched. The CDR3 is 14 amino acids. The CDR3 here is CASSLTGGLTEAFF. As DNA, the CDR3 is TGTGCCAGCAGTCTGACAGGGGGTTTGACTGAAGCTTTCTTT.

The V gene is TRBV5-5, the J gene TRBJ2-1; D gene ambiguous. CDR3 size: 15 residues. Per the germline V gene, CDR1 is SGHKS and CDR2 is YYEKEE (reference sequence). V was trimmed by 0 bases and J by 0 bases, leaving 7 bases between them. The CDR3 spells CASSLDWSSYNEQFF. For the CDR3, the DNA is TGTGCCAGCAGCTTGGACTGGAGCTCCTACAATGAGCAGTTCTTC.

The rearrangement uses TRBV10-3 and TRBJ1-2; D call uncertain. The ends were cut back, 8 bases at V and 5 bases at J, with 15 bases in the middle. The germline V gene encodes CDR1 ENHRY and CDR2 SYGVKD. The CDR3 covers 13 residues. The CDR3 reads CAIGDFEGYGYTF. CDR3 sequence (DNA): TGTGCCATCGGAGATTTCGAGGGTTATGGCTACACCTTC.

The chain carries TRBV5-5 and TRBJ2-5, with 13 bases fitting TRBD2. This CDR3 has 16 amino acids. In germline, CDR1 is SGHKS, CDR2 YYEKEE (reference sequence). The V gene end was trimmed by 6 bases and the J gene end by 2 bases; junction bases not matched to a gene: 7. The CDR3: CASNYPGLAGQETQYF. In nucleotides, the CDR3 is TGTGCCAGCAACTACCCGGGACTAGCGGGGCAAGAGACCCAGTACTTC.

The chain employs TRBV7-9 and TRBJ1-2, with D possibly matching TRBD1 (6 bases). Trimming took off 4 bases at V and 0 bases at J, with 15 bases between the two ends. Germline V CDR1 and CDR2: SEHNR, FQNEAQ (reference sequence). CDR3 length equals 16 residues. This CDR3 reads CASSSTVGQTNYGYTF. In DNA form, the CDR3 reads TGTGCCAGCAGCTCGACCGTCGGACAGACTAACTATGGCTACACCTTC.

Here the CDR3 DNA reads TGTGCCAGCAGCCGCGAGACACTGAGCTCCTATAATTCACCCCTCCACTTT. Translating gives CASSRETLSSYNSPLHF. V and J are TRBV7-9 and TRBJ1-6, with D unresolved. Germline loops: CDR1 SEHNR, CDR2 FQNEAQ (reference sequence). The V end was cut by 5 bases, the J end by 0 bases, with 14 bases between. The CDR3 totals 17 residues.

A single count supports this clone. This rearrangement joins TRBV23-1 to TRBJ1-1; weak D call: TRBD1 (5 bases). TRBV23-1 is placed among ORFs of uncertain function. The CDR3 extends over 16 amino acids. V was shortened by 3 bases and J by 0 bases, with 14 bases between the two germline ends. The CDR3 nucleotides read TGCGCCAGCAGTCAGAGCAGGGTAAACTTGAACACTGAAGCTTTCTTT. Encoded protein: CASSQSRVNLNTEAFF.

The chain is built from TRBV3-1 (or the pseudogene TRBV3-2) and TRBJ2-3, with D uncertain. Germline CDR1 is LGHDT and CDR2 is YNNKEL (reference sequence). The V end was cut by 4 bases, the J end by 7 bases, with 18 bases between. The CDR3 covers 15 residues. This chain's CDR3 is CASSRIAELRNTQYF. CDR3 sequence (DNA): TGTGCCAGCAGCCGAATTGCGGAGCTTCGGAATACGCAGTATTTT.

The chain has TRBV28 and TRBJ1-2, with 8 bases matching TRBD1. The CDR3 is 13 amino acids. Germline CDR1 and CDR2: MDHEN and SYDVKM. Trimming took 6 bases from V and 4 from J; bases not matched to a gene: 4. The CDR3 spells CASRSTGGYGYTF. The CDR3, as DNA: TGTGCCAGCAGGTCCACAGGGGGCTATGGCTACACCTTC.

V is TRBV7-8 and J is TRBJ2-1, with a possible D match to TRBD2 (7 bases). This CDR3 has 15 residues. The ends were cut back, 5 bases at V and 8 bases at J, with 19 bases in the middle. Germline CDR1 is SGHVS and CDR2 is FQNEAQ. For the CDR3, the DNA is TGTGCCAGCAGCCCACGGTGGGGAGGGGGGGATGAGCAGTTCTTC. This translates into CASSPRWGGGDEQFF.

V and J are TRBV7-3 and TRBJ2-5, with D possibly being TRBD2 (6 bases). The V end was cut by 0 bases, the J end by 5 bases, with 7 bases between. This CDR3 is 13 amino acids long. Germline V CDR1 and CDR2: SGHTA, FQGTGA. This CDR3 reads CASSLTAGETQYF. CDR3 nucleotides: TGTGCCAGCAGCTTAACCGCGGGGGAGACCCAGTACTTC.

The CDR3 here is CASSQNRGEQFF. The CDR3 DNA sequence: TGCGCCAGCAGCCAGAACAGGGGTGAGCAGTTCTTC. The rearrangement joins TRBV4-1 to TRBJ2-1; TRBD1 matches at 7 bases. Germline V gene data show CDR1 as MGHRA and CDR2 as YSYEKL. V dropped 3 bases and J dropped 9; count of bases not matched to a gene: 2. This CDR3 has 12 amino acids.

J is TRBJ1-4 and V is TRBV5-5, with 9 positions matching TRBD1. CDR1 is SGHKS, CDR2 YYEKEE, per germline (reference sequence). V gave up 4 bases and J gave up 4 bases; unmatched junction bases: 2. The CDR3 extends over 14 amino acids. The CDR3 nucleotides are TGTGCCAGCAGCCGACAGGGGGTTAATGAAAAACTGTTTTTT. Translating it yields CASSRQGVNEKLFF.

The chain carries TRBV3-1 (or the pseudogene TRBV3-2) and TRBJ2-1; unclear D gene. The V end lost 5 bases, the J end lost 10 bases, and 12 bases lay between the germline ends. Germline CDR1 LGHDT, CDR2 YNNKEL (reference sequence). The CDR3 spans 12 residues. In nucleotides, the CDR3 is TGTGCCAGCAGCTTCACTTTTGACGAGCAGTTCTTC. This sequence encodes CASSFTFDEQFF.

This rearrangement joins TRBV5-1 to TRBJ1-2; no reliable D call. The germline gives CDR1 SGHRS, CDR2 YFSETQ. Trimming removed 0 bases at V and 2 bases at J, with 11 bases between. The CDR3 length is 15 residues. Written as DNA, the CDR3 is TGCGCCAGCAGCTTGGGTAGCATACCCAACTATGGCTACACCTTC. It yields the protein CASSLGSIPNYGYTF.

The chain uses TRBV7-8 and TRBJ2-1; 11 bases map to TRBD2. The CDR3 sequence is 17 residues long. CDR1 and CDR2 (germline): SGHVS, FQNEAQ. V lost 4 bases and J lost 5; bases outside the gene matches: 10. The CDR3 DNA reads as TGTGCCAGCAGCTATCCCAGTAGCGGGGGGGCCGACAATGAGCAGTTCTTC. Its protein product is CASSYPSSGGADNEQFF.

This chain connects TRBV7-2 to TRBJ2-1, with 9 bases identical to TRBD2. CDR1 SGHTA and CDR2 FQGNSA come from the germline V gene. V shed 4 bases and J 3 bases; nucleotides not matched to a gene: 7. This CDR3 contains 16 residues. The CDR3: CASSYLAGSVYNEQFF. CDR3 in DNA: TGTGCCAGCAGCTATCTAGCGGGGTCAGTCTACAATGAGCAGTTCTTC.

The chain recombines TRBV3-1 (or the pseudogene TRBV3-2) with TRBJ2-1; D is undetermined. Trimming cost V 0 bases and J 0 bases, with 6 bases left between them. The CDR3 sequence is 15 residues long. The germline gives CDR1 LGHDT, CDR2 YNNKEL (reference sequence). CDR3: CASSQEGLSYNEQFF. CDR3 nucleotides: TGTGCCAGCAGCCAAGAGGGTCTCTCCTACAATGAGCAGTTCTTC.

CDR3 nucleotide sequence: TGTGCCAGCAGCCCCACCCTGTTGACAGAGGGAAAACTGTTTTTT. Residues: CASSPTLLTEGKLFF. The V call is TRBV7-2, the J call TRBJ1-4; D possibly corresponds to TRBD1 (5 bases). The CDR3 is 15 residues long. V gave up 5 bases and J gave up 10 bases, with 20 bases separating them. Germline V gene lookup returns CDR1 SGHTA and CDR2 FQGNSA.

This chain links TRBV6-5 with TRBJ1-5, with D possibly matching TRBD1 (5 bases). V dropped 7 bases and J dropped 6 bases, with 13 bases sitting between them. CDR3 length: 13 amino acids. Germline CDR1 MNHEY, CDR2 SVGAGI. The CDR3 DNA reads as TGTGCCAGCATTCGAAGGGGCGGTCAGCCCCAGCATTTT. Its protein is CASIRRGGQPQHF.

The chain has TRBV27 and TRBJ1-3; maybe TRBD1 (6 bases). The germline V gene encodes CDR1 MNHEY and CDR2 SMNVEV (reference sequence). The V gene lost 3 bases and the J gene lost 4 bases, with 13 bases spanning the gap. CDR3 size: 15 residues. CDR3 bases: TGTGCCAGCAGTTTCCAGGGGACTTCAGGAAACACCATATATTTT. It translates to CASSFQGTSGNTIYF.

This rearrangement joins TRBV5-4 to TRBJ2-1; D is ambiguous. Germline lookup yields CDR1 SGHNT and CDR2 YYREEE (reference sequence). This CDR3 is 14 amino acids long. Trimming took off 1 base at V and 4 bases at J, with 9 bases between the two ends. DNA of the CDR3: TGTGCCAGCAGCTTGAACAGAGGATACAATGAGCAGTTCTTC. Translated: CASSLNRGYNEQFF.